What follows are 28 T cell receptor beta chains derived from one specimen sequenced in a study of T-cell reconstitution after alpha-beta-depleted transplantation in children. Preparation of the TCRbeta library used unique molecular identifiers. TCRdb reprocessed the PCR reads via MiXCR and lists one record per CDR3 protein. The data hold 200,000 to 250,000 distinct CDR3 sequences, with about 11% observed a single time. This specimen consisted of PBMCs from the stem cell graft donor, obtained from the stem cell graft. The receptors originated from a human donor who donated a stem cell graft to a child with acute lymphoblastic leukemia.

This clonotype was seen at least ten times. CDR3 DNA: TGCAGTGCGGTCGGACCGCCTCAAGAGACCCAGTACTTC. Protein product: CSAVGPPQETQYF. V is TRBV20-1 and J is TRBJ2-5; D gene unclear. Looked up from germline, CDR1 is DFQATT and CDR2 is SNEGSKA (reference sequence). Trimming left V 6 bases short and J 2 bases short, with 13 bases between. This CDR3 spans 13 amino acids.

With respect to this clonotype: A clone one base away is much larger, so this may be a read error. The gene calls are TRBV29-1 and TRBJ1-2; D is unresolved. The CDR3 contains 12 residues. The V end was cut by 5 bases, the J end by 10 bases, with 17 bases between. Germline CDR1 reads SQVTM; CDR2 reads ANQGSEA. The CDR3 nucleotides are TGCAGCGTTCACTCCCACGGGGATGTCTACACCTTC. It translates to CSVHSHGDVYTF. Full variable domain (remainder filled in from reference TRBV29-1 and TRBJ1-2): SAVISQKPSRDICQRGTSLTIQCQVDSQVTMMFWYRQQPGQSLTLIATANQGSEATYESGFVIDKFPISRPNLTFSTLTVSNMSPEDSSIYLCSVHSHGDVYTFGSGTRLTVV.

This clonotype was counted a few times. The CDR3 DNA reads TGTGCCAGCAGCTTCGACAGGTCTCGGGAGCAGTTCTTC. It codes for CASSFDRSREQFF. This chain connects TRBV7-2 to TRBJ2-1; D is perhaps TRBD1 (6 bases). The CDR3 loop spans 13 amino acids. Germline V gene data show CDR1 as SGHTA and CDR2 as FQGNSA. V shed 3 bases and J shed 10 bases, with 13 bases lying between them.

There are many counts of this clonotype. The V gene is TRBV20-1, the J gene TRBJ1-5; D unclear. This CDR3 comprises 14 residues. The ends were cut back, 0 bases at V and 2 bases at J, with 8 bases in the middle. The germline CDR1 and CDR2 sequences are DFQATT and SNEGSKA (reference sequence). Here the CDR3 reads CSARDQAGNQPQHF. The DNA for the CDR3 is TGCAGTGCTAGAGATCAGGCGGGCAATCAGCCCCAGCATTTT.

This clonotype was recorded at least ten times. V gene TRBV4-3 combines with J gene TRBJ1-1; 8 nucleotides match TRBD1. Germline-derived CDR1 and CDR2 are LGHNA and YSLEER. The CDR3 loop spans 19 amino acids. V was clipped by 0 bases and J by 1 base; unmatched bases: 13. The CDR3 region has the DNA TGCGCCAGCAGCCAAGAAGGTTACAGGGGGGGTGCGGAGAACACTGAAGCTTTCTTT. Its translation: CASSQEGYRGGAENTEAFF.

This clonotype showed up many times. The chain recombines TRBV9 with TRBJ2-7; D is undetermined. The CDR3 is made up of 13 amino acids. With 0 bases removed from V and 2 bases from J, the gap between germline ends came to 6 bases. Germline loops: CDR1 SGDLS, CDR2 YYNGEE. The CDR3 region is CASSVESTYEQYF. DNA of the CDR3: TGTGCCAGCAGCGTAGAATCCACCTACGAGCAGTACTTC.

This clonotype has ten or more counts. The chain uses TRBV27 and TRBJ2-7; possibly TRBD2 for D (6 bases). Looked up from germline, CDR1 is MNHEY and CDR2 is SMNVEV (reference sequence). With 5 bases removed from V and 0 bases from J, the gap between germline ends came to 11 bases. The CDR3 extends over 14 amino acids. The CDR3 protein is CASSIAASSYEQYF. The CDR3 bases are TGTGCCAGCAGTATAGCGGCCAGCTCCTACGAGCAGTACTTC.

In its sample, this clonotype was seen a few times. The chain is built from TRBV7-8 and TRBJ2-3; 9 bases map to TRBD1. With 5 bases clipped from V and 5 bases from J, the junction kept 11 bases outside the gene matches. CDR3 length: 16 amino acids. Germline-derived CDR1 and CDR2 are SGHVS and FQNEAQ. The CDR3 protein is CASSQLGGQGLDTQYF. The CDR3 bases are TGTGCCAGCAGCCAGCTCGGCGGACAGGGGCTAGATACGCAGTATTTT.

This clonotype was seen at least ten times. The gene calls are TRBV10-3 and TRBJ2-3; tentative D call: TRBD2 (6 bases). CDR3 length: 17 residues. The germline CDR1 and CDR2 sequences are ENHRY and SYGVKD. The V end lost 0 bases, the J end lost 2 bases, and 15 bases lay between the germline ends. Written as DNA, the CDR3 is TGTGCCATCAGTGAGTCCATCTTCCAGCGGGTCACAGATACGCAGTATTTT. Translating gives CAISESIFQRVTDTQYF.

The chain is built from TRBV12-3 or TRBV12-4 and TRBJ1-6; 7 nucleotides line up with TRBD1. The CDR3 length is 14 residues. The V gene end was trimmed by 7 bases and the J gene end by 9 bases; junction bases not matched to a gene: 9. Here the CDR3 reads CASTPDRAGSPLHF. DNA for the CDR3: TGTGCCAGCACCCCAGACAGGGCCGGTTCACCCCTCCACTTT.

There are a few counts of this clonotype. This sequence joins TRBV6-1 and TRBJ2-1; 9 positions match TRBD1. CDR3 length equals 16 residues. CDR1 is MNHNS and CDR2 is SASEGT in the germline V gene. Losses at the gene ends were 6 bases for V and 8 bases for J; bases not matched to a gene: 14. The CDR3 bases are TGTGCCAGCAGCCGCAGAGACTCCGGGACAGGGTATGAGCAGTTCTTC. Amino acid sequence: CASSRRDSGTGYEQFF.

This clonotype was detected only a few times. The chain is built from TRBV7-2 and TRBJ2-7; 7 bases are shared with TRBD2. This CDR3 has 14 residues. V lost 5 bases and J lost 9; bases outside the gene matches: 13. Germline lookup yields CDR1 SGHTA and CDR2 FQGNSA. Here the CDR3 reads CASSTRDYHPWQYF. The CDR3 region has the DNA TGTGCCAGCAGCACGCGGGACTATCATCCTTGGCAGTACTTC.

This clonotype was detected many times. The CDR3 here is CAIGSPATEQFF. The CDR3, as DNA: TGTGCCATCGGCAGTCCGGCTACTGAGCAGTTCTTC. This chain uses TRBV10-3 with TRBJ2-1; unclear D gene. The germline V gene encodes CDR1 ENHRY and CDR2 SYGVKD. V lost 8 bases and J 9 bases, leaving 14 bases between the germline ends. The CDR3 consists of 12 residues.

This clonotype was seen at least ten times. The chain carries TRBV29-1 and TRBJ1-1; the D gene is possibly TRBD1 (6 bases). The germline V gene encodes CDR1 SQVTM and CDR2 ANQGSEA. There are 11 residues in the CDR3. Trimming left V 6 bases short and J 8 bases short, with 13 bases between. In nucleotides, the CDR3 is TGCAGCGTAGCACAGGGTGAGGAAGCTTTCTTT. It translates to CSVAQGEEAFF.

The rearrangement uses TRBV3-1 and TRBJ2-5; 8 bases line up with TRBD2. V dropped 10 bases and J dropped 5; count of bases not matched to a gene: 24. The germline CDR1 and CDR2 sequences are LGHDT and YNNKEL (reference sequence). The CDR3 consists of 18 residues. The CDR3: CATTKDPIGREGRETQYF. The CDR3, as DNA: TGTGCCACCACCAAGGACCCGATAGGCCGGGAGGGCCGTGAGACCCAGTACTTC.

The chain joins TRBV5-1 to TRBJ2-6; D unclear. The CDR3 runs to 16 residues. The V end lost 2 bases, the J end lost 4 bases, and 13 bases lay between the germline ends. Germline V gene sequence: CDR1 SGHRS, CDR2 YFSETQ. The CDR3 bases are TGCGCCAGCAGCTTCGGATCTCTATCAGGGGCCAACGTCCTGACTTTC. Translating it yields CASSFGSLSGANVLTF.

This chain uses TRBV11-3 with TRBJ2-3; 8 nucleotides match TRBD2. The V gene's germline CDR1 is SGHNT and CDR2 YENEEA. The CDR3 has 14 amino acids. J gave up 5 bases and V 5 bases, and 6 bases lay outside the gene matches. CDR3 sequence reads: CASSHGGAGDTQYF. Written as DNA, the CDR3 is TGTGCCAGCAGCCACGGGGGGGCCGGAGATACGCAGTATTTT.

This clonotype was detected only a few times. J is TRBJ1-1 and V is TRBV30, with 8 bases that match TRBD1. Trimming at V came to 5 bases and at J to 6 bases, leaving 5 bases not matched to a gene. The CDR3 loop spans 12 amino acids. CDR1 GTSNPN and CDR2 SVGIG come from the germline V gene (reference sequence). The CDR3, as DNA: TGTGCCTGGGGGAGGACAGGGTCTGAAGCTTTCTTT. It specifies CAWGRTGSEAFF.

This chain joins TRBV6-2 or TRBV6-3 and TRBJ1-5; D not certain. CDR3 length: 14 residues. V shed 7 bases and J shed 5 bases, with 15 bases lying between them. CDR1 and CDR2 (germline): MNHEY, SVGEGT. In DNA, the CDR3 is TGTGCCAGCAAGAACGCGGGAAGCCATCAGCCCCAGCATTTT. This sequence encodes CASKNAGSHQPQHF.

This clonotype was recorded many times. V gene TRBV5-1 combines with J gene TRBJ2-7, with D maybe TRBD2 (6 bases). V lost 1 base and J 2 bases, leaving 19 bases between the germline ends. Germline V gene data show CDR1 as SGHRS and CDR2 as YFSETQ. The CDR3 consists of 17 residues. The CDR3 DNA reads as TGCGCCAGCAGCTTGTCGGCAGGGACTTTGGAGACCTACGAGCAGTACTTC. Translation gives CASSLSAGTLETYEQYF.

This clonotype was recorded at least ten times. V and J are TRBV20-1 and TRBJ2-1; 7 positions agree with TRBD1. Germline V CDR1 and CDR2: DFQATT, SNEGSKA (reference sequence). V lost 3 bases and J lost 2; bases outside the gene matches: 13. This CDR3 contains 17 residues. In DNA, the CDR3 is TGCAGTGCTAGCCATCTTGTGGGGCAGGGGGCCTACAATGAGCAGTTCTTC. Its protein is CSASHLVGQGAYNEQFF.

This clonotype has at least ten counts. J is TRBJ1-5 and V is TRBV7-2; possible D gene TRBD1, 5 bases. The CDR3 spans 15 residues. Germline V gene data show CDR1 as SGHTA and CDR2 as FQGNSA. Trimming cost V 1 base and J 4 bases, with 11 bases left between them. CDR3: CASSLGGGTNQPQHF. The CDR3, as DNA: TGTGCCAGCAGCTTAGGGGGGGGAACGAATCAGCCCCAGCATTTT. Using reference TRBV7-2 and TRBJ1-5 for the parts outside the CDR3, the full variable domain is GAGVSQSPSNKVTEKGKDVELRCDPISGHTALYWYRQSLGQGLEFLIYFQGNSAPDKSGLPSDRFSAERTGGSVSTLTIQRTQQEDSAVYLCASSLGGGTNQPQHFGDGTRLSIL.

The rearrangement joins TRBV10-3 to TRBJ1-5; TRBD1 might be the D (6 bases). CDR1 is ENHRY, CDR2 SYGVKD, per germline. The CDR3 runs 17 residues. V dropped 6 bases and J dropped 2 bases, with 20 bases sitting between them. The CDR3 sequence: CAISPGGQGRRNQPQHF. CDR3 coding DNA: TGTGCCATCAGCCCCGGGGGCCAGGGGCGTCGCAATCAGCCCCAGCATTTT.

This clonotype was counted many times. The chain is built from TRBV6-2 or TRBV6-3 and TRBJ2-1, with D tentatively TRBD2 (5 bases). The CDR3 is 13 amino acids. The germline gives CDR1 MNHEY, CDR2 SVGEGT. The germline V and J ends were trimmed by 6 bases and 8 bases, with 14 bases remaining between them. CDR3 sequence: CASRRDYGDEQFF. CDR3 nucleotides: TGTGCCAGCAGGAGAGACTATGGCGATGAGCAGTTCTTC.

This clonotype occurred many times. The chain carries TRBV7-2 and TRBJ1-1; D is unresolved. Germline CDR1 is SGHTA and CDR2 is FQGNSA. V shed 5 bases and J shed 5 bases, with 12 bases lying between them. There are 13 residues in the CDR3. CDR3 protein: CASSPRPLTEAFF. DNA of the CDR3: TGTGCCAGCAGCCCTAGACCACTAACTGAAGCTTTCTTT.

In its sample, this clonotype was seen many times. The V and J genes are TRBV7-9 and TRBJ1-2, with D possibly being TRBD1 (5 bases). Trimming left V 5 bases short and J 4 bases short, with 14 bases between. The CDR3 has 14 amino acids. Germline-derived CDR1 and CDR2 are SEHNR and FQNEAQ (reference sequence). DNA of the CDR3: TGTGCCAGCAGCCCCGACAGCTACTTCTATGGCTACACCTTC. This gives the protein CASSPDSYFYGYTF. Drawing the rest from reference TRBV7-9 and TRBJ1-2, the complete variable domain is DTGVSQNPRHKITKRGQNVTFRCDPISEHNRLYWYRQTLGQGPEFLTYFQNEAQLEKSRLLSDRFSAERPKGSFSTLEIQRTEQGDSAMYLCASSPDSYFYGYTFGSGTRLTVV.

This clonotype was observed many times. This chain uses TRBV6-1 with TRBJ2-2; possible D gene TRBD2, 5 bases. Between the trimmed V and J ends, which lost 6 bases and 6 bases, there was a span of 11 bases. This CDR3 has 13 residues. CDR1 and CDR2 (germline): MNHNS, SASEGT. The CDR3 here is CASRRAVPGELFF. The CDR3 nucleotides read TGTGCCAGCAGGAGAGCGGTTCCCGGGGAGCTGTTTTTT.

The V and J genes are TRBV7-6 and TRBJ2-3; D gene uncertain. The CDR3 extends over 14 amino acids. Trimming removed 8 bases at V and 1 base at J, with 13 bases between. Germline V gene sequence: CDR1 SGHVS, CDR2 FNYEAQ. In DNA form, the CDR3 reads TGTGCCAGCGCTTCCGAGTGGGGCACAGATACGCAGTATTTT. Translating gives CASASEWGTDTQYF.